Described below is a single T cell receptor beta chain sequence and its context. Antigen: not known. CDR1 and CDR2 from the germline V gene are SGDLS and YYNGEE. The ends lost 4 bases at V and 5 bases at J; junction bases unmatched: 7. The CDR3 loop spans 14 amino acids. These data originate in a study of OX40 agonist ivuxolimab in advanced cancers. As for the study in general: Prior checkpoint blockade (anti-PD-1, anti-PD-L1 or anti-CTLA-4) was permitted; approximately 40% had it. Study outcomes and limitations: Expanded clones were, on average, more numerous in CD8+ T cells than in CD4+. CD4+ and CD8+ T cells in blood underwent clonal expansion by week 6 at 0.1 to 3.0 mg/kg.

With baseline, cycle 4 day 1, and cycle 7 day 1 as timepoints, blood was sampled. Generated by immunoSEQ multiplex PCR, the TCRdb table keeps only in-frame clones and is missing some. The sample has about 93,000 clones, roughly 94% seen once. The chain carries TRBV9 and TRBJ2-7; 9 bases agree with TRBD1. Here the sequenced sample was CD4+ or CD8+ T cells sorted from blood, taken in a trial of the OX40 agonist ivuxolimab. This TCR was recovered from an adult with an advanced solid tumor such as melanoma, head and neck, liver or kidney cancer. The CDR3 is CASSPRTGVNEQYF. CDR3 DNA: TGTGCCAGCAGCCCGCGGACAGGGGTAAACGAGCAGTACTTC.